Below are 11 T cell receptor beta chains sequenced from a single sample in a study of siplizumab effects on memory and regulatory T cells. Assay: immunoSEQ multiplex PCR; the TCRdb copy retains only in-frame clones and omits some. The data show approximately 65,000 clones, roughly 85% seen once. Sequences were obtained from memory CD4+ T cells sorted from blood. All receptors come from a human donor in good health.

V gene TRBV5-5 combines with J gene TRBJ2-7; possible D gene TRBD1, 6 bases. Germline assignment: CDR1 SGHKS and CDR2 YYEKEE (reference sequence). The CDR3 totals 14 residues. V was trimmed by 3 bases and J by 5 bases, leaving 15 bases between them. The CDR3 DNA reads TGTGCCAGCAGCTCCTTGGACAGTCCCAACGAGCAGTACTTC. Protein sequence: CASSSLDSPNEQYF.

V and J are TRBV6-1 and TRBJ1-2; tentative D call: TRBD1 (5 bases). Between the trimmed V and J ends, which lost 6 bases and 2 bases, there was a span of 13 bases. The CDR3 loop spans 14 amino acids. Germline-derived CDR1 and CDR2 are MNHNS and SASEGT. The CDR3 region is CASSPSRENYGYTF. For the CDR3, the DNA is TGTGCCAGCAGCCCATCCAGGGAGAACTATGGCTACACCTTC.

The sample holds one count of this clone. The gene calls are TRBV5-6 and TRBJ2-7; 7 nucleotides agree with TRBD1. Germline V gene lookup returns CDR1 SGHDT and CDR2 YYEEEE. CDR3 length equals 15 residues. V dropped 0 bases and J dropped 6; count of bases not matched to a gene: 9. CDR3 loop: CASSLGVGQRGEQYF. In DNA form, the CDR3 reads TGTGCCAGCAGCTTGGGCGTGGGACAGAGAGGCGAGCAGTACTTC.

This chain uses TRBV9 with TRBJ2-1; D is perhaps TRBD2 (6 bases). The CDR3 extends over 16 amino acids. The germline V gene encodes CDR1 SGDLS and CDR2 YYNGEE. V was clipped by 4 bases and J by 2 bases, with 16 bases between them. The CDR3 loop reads CASSPQTSRTYNEQFF. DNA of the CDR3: TGTGCCAGCAGCCCACAGACTAGTCGCACCTACAATGAGCAGTTCTTC.

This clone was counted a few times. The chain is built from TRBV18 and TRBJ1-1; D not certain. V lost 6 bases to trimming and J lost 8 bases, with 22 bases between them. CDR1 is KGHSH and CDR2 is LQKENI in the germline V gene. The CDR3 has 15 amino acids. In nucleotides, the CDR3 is TGTGCCAGCTCGCCCCCCGGGAGGCCCCGGGAGGAAGCTTTCTTT. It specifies CASSPPGRPREEAFF.

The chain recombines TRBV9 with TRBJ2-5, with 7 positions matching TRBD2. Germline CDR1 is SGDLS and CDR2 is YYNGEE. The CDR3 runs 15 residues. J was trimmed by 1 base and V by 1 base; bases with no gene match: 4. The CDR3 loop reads CASSVSAGLQETQYF. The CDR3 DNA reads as TGTGCCAGCAGCGTATCAGCGGGACTCCAAGAGACCCAGTACTTC.

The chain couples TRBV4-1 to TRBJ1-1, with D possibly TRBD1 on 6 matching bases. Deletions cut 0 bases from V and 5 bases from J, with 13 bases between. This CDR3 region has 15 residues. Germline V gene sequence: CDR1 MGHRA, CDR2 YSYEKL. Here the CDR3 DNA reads TGCGCCAGCAGCCAAGATGGTGGAGGGGGAACTGAAGCTTTCTTT. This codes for CASSQDGGGGTEAFF.

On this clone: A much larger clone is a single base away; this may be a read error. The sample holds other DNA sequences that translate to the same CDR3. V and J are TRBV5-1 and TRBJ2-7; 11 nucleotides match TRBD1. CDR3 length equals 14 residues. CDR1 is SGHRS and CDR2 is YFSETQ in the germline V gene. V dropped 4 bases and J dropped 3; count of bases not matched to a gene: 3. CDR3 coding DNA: TGCGCCAGCAGCGTGGGACAGGGGGGCTACGAGCAGTACTTC. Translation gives CASSVGQGGYEQYF.

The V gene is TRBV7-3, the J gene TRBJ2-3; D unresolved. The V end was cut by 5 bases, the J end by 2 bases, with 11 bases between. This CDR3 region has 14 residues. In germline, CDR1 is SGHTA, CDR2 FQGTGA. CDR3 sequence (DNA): TGTGCCAGCAGCCCCGGGTCGTACACAGATACGCAGTATTTT. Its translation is CASSPGSYTDTQYF. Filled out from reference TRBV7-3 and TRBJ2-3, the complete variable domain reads GAGVSQTPSNKVTEKGKYVELRCDPISGHTALYWYRQSLGQGPEFLIYFQGTGAADDSGLPNDRFFAVRPEGSVSTLKIQRTERGDSAVYLCASSPGSYTDTQYFGPGTRLTVL.

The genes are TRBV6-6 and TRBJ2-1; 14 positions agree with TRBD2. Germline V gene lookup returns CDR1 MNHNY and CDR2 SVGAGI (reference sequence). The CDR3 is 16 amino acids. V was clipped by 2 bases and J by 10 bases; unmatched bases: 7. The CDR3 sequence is CASSYPGTSGSREQFF. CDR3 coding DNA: TGTGCCAGCAGTTACCCCGGGACTAGCGGGAGTCGCGAGCAGTTCTTC.

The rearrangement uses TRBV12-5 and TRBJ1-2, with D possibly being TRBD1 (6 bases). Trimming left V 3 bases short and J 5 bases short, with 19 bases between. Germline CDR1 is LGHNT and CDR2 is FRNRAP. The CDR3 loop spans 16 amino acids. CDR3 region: CASGFHLGGPSYGYTF. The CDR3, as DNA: TGTGCTAGTGGTTTCCATCTGGGGGGGCCTAGTTATGGCTACACCTTC.